What follows are 7 T cell receptor beta chains derived from one specimen sequenced in a study of CDR3 diversity in severe acne. MiXCR was run by TCRdb on the PCR reads, yielding one entry per CDR3 protein. This sample has about 97,000 distinct CDR3 sequences, with 51% found just once. Source material: blood. The receptors stem from a male donor with acne.

This clonotype has just one count. The gene calls are TRBV29-1 and TRBJ2-3; D is uncertain. V was cut by 3 bases and J by 3 bases, with 22 bases left in between. The CDR3 has 17 residues. CDR1 is SQVTM, CDR2 ANQGSEA, per germline. Written as DNA, the CDR3 is TGCAGCGTTGATGGTGTATCCGCGATAAAAGGAACAGATACGCAGTATTTT. It codes for CSVDGVSAIKGTDTQYF.

This clonotype was seen ten or more times. The J gene is TRBJ2-1, the V gene TRBV10-3; 8 bases are a match to TRBD1. Germline V gene sequence: CDR1 ENHRY, CDR2 SYGVKD. This CDR3 contains 15 residues. The V gene end was trimmed by 4 bases and the J gene end by 5 bases; junction bases not matched to a gene: 7. The DNA for the CDR3 is TGTGCCATCAGTGTGGGACAGGTGACAAACAATGAGCAGTTCTTC. Translating gives CAISVGQVTNNEQFF.

This clonotype was recorded a few times. The chain carries TRBV6-6 and TRBJ1-2; 7 bases agree with TRBD1. Unmatched junction bases numbered 3, after V lost 5 bases and J lost 0 bases. CDR1 and CDR2 (germline): MNHNY, SVGAGI (reference sequence). This CDR3 has 14 amino acids. CDR3 residues: CASSPGTANYGYTF. As DNA, the CDR3 is TGTGCCAGCAGTCCCGGGACAGCTAACTATGGCTACACCTTC.

The J gene is TRBJ2-5, the V gene TRBV24-1; D uncertain. CDR3 length: 19 amino acids. CDR1 KGHDR and CDR2 SFDVKD come from the germline V gene. Between the trimmed V and J ends, which lost 0 bases and 2 bases, there was a span of 21 bases. CDR3 loop: CATSDLPRLSETKQETQYF. CDR3 bases: TGTGCCACCAGTGATTTGCCGCGACTTTCCGAAACGAAGCAAGAGACCCAGTACTTC.

The chain has TRBV29-1 and TRBJ2-2; 11 bases are a match to TRBD1. The V segment lost 7 bases and the J segment 4 bases; nucleotides outside the gene matches: 5. The CDR3 spans 14 residues. Germline CDR1 SQVTM, CDR2 ANQGSEA. The CDR3 is CSAAGTGGTGELFF. The CDR3 nucleotides are TGCAGCGCCGCCGGGACAGGGGGCACCGGGGAGCTGTTTTTT.

This chain uses TRBV2 with TRBJ2-1, with 15 bases aligning to TRBD2. V was pared by 3 bases and J by 0 bases, with 3 bases of the junction left unmatched. CDR1 and CDR2 (germline): SNHLY, FYNNEI. The CDR3 has 18 amino acids. CDR3 sequence: CASSDQGLAGGSYNEQFF. The DNA for the CDR3 is TGTGCCAGCAGTGATCAGGGACTAGCGGGAGGCTCCTACAATGAGCAGTTCTTC.

This clonotype has at least ten counts. V and J are TRBV15 and TRBJ2-3, with D possibly TRBD2 on 5 matching bases. V lost 4 bases, J lost 0 bases, and 8 bases lay in between. The CDR3 sequence is 14 residues long. Germline V gene data show CDR1 as LNHNV and CDR2 as YYDKDF (reference sequence). CDR3 protein: CATSTRESTDTQYF. CDR3 bases: TGTGCCACCAGCACTCGGGAAAGCACAGATACGCAGTATTTT.